Here is one T cell receptor beta chain with its context. It lacks a known antigen. Qualities for individual bases were not recorded, and no much larger clone is one base off. These data are taken from a study of shared clonotypes between healthy human individuals (TCRdb year 2020). Broadly, across the study: The cohort comprised a couple of women and three men aged 18 to 49 years. To increase sequencing depth and limit assay-specific biases, different laboratories used diverse techniques to prepare libraries and sequence TCR repertoires. For each donor, three plates each were used for CD4 naive and CD4 memory, two plates were used for CD8 naive, and one plate was used for CD8 memory. To estimate repertoire size and how much clonotypes are shared between individuals, the study performed deep sequencing of blood TCR repertoires from a handful of healthy adults. Each donor's leukapheresis produced roughly between roughly 0.85 and 10 billion PBMCs.

The germline V and J ends show losses of 3 bases and 0 bases respectively, and no gene match explains 3 bases of the junction. According to the germline V gene, CDR1 reads SGHNT and CDR2 reads YENEEA. Including cysteine and phenylalanine, the CDR3 has 16 amino acids. Left in the record is the CDR3 DNA by itself, 48 bases read in frame from the first base. The donors were healthy, HIV-negative adults with no recently reported acute infections or vaccinations. Every donor was a Caucasian adult living in Nashville, Tennessee, USA. CD4+ T cells were enriched through magnetic negative selection, after which naive cells were positively selected on CD45RA and the remaining negative fraction served as the memory subset. After blood collection by leukapheresis, PBMCs were isolated using Ficoll-Histopaque density gradient centrifugation and then cryopreserved in the vapor phase of liquid nitrogen. Purity and quantity of every magnetically sorted T cell population were checked by analytical flow cytometry. From each sorted fraction, genomic DNA was isolated and quantified by UV absorbance on a Nanodrop 2000c.

Using the deep immunoSEQ assay, TCR CDR3 regions were amplified from genomic DNA by multiplex PCR. Genomic DNA extracted from each cell subset was distributed evenly over all wells of several immunoSEQ 96-well plates, and each plate served as one replicate. For sorted subsets, each replicate PCR was loaded with 200 ng genomic DNA, equivalent to 32,000 or so T cell genomes. The purified libraries were quantified using a Qubit 3.0 fluorometer, sized with a Bioanalyzer 2100, and then quantified again using the KAPA Library Quantification kit. Each immunoSEQ 96-well plate was sequenced on its own single-read 150-cycle Illumina NextSeq 550 flow cell. In the authors' own workflow: The immunoSEQ output contained only junctional sequences without quality scores, so filtering could not match that applied to full-length reads. Sequences were annotated with PyIR, a Python wrapper for IgBLAST v1.9, using IMGT germline references to assign V/J genes and CDR3. Reads were removed for weak V/J assignments (E-value above 1e-6), missing CDR3, stop codons, out-of-frame junctions, or ambiguous translated residues. V3J clonotypes were defined by identical inferred V gene, J gene, and CDR3 amino acid sequence. Percentage overlap between repertoires was computed as shared unique clonotypes divided by the size of the smaller repertoire. Three approaches were used to assess repertoire richness: RTK rarefaction, the Chao1 estimator, and Recon v2.1 estimates of unobserved clonotypes. Generation probabilities for all TCRbeta clonotypes obtained by the gDNA method from a few donors were computed using OLGA. TCRdb took over this immuneACCESS table, retaining in-frame rearrangements with V and J assigned. Such tables are incomplete; in checked studies, under half of the missing clones stem from an unresolved V gene, and the remainder is unexplained. The V and J calls and clone size come from that table; D and trimming were worked out from the DNA. This sample gives about 1.5 million clones in total; roughly 95% of them show up just once. Of the sample, roughly 1.1% falls within the top ten clones.

The study at large found these results: Compared with non-shared clonotypes, clonotypes shared by all four sorted-subset donors had higher generation probabilities. Only blood was sampled, and tissue TCR repertoires likely differ from those in blood. The small number of donors limited the genetic and exposure-history diversity represented. Even with the large sequencing depth, rarefaction of the sorted-subset datasets indicated that sequencing was incomplete. Estimated clonotype richness was generally larger for naive than for memory subsets. When several donors were compared, the shared fraction of clonotypes was around 5% for naive CD4, 3.5% for naive CD8, 2% to 2.5% for memory CD4, and less than 0.45% for memory CD8. Pairwise subsampling indicated that sequencing depth was expected to affect the degree of clonotype sharing among donors.

The rearranged chain carries TRBV11-3 and TRBJ2-1; 9 bases in between match TRBD2. This TCR derives from a man aged 30 to 39 in good health. Specimen: naive CD4+ T cells sorted from blood. Per the publication, the cell subset or site label means: CD45RA+ positively selected. The CDR3 is CASSLTSGSSYNEQFF. The sequenced DNA: TGTGCCAGCAGCTTGACTAGCGGAAGCTCCTACAATGAGCAGTTCTTC.